The 19 T cell receptor beta chains in this list originate from one sample, sequenced in a study of T-cell reconstitution after alpha-beta-depleted transplantation in children (dated by TCRdb to about 2016). Library creation used PCR. Reads for this sample came from an Illumina HiSeq 2500. TCR libraries were prepared with molecular barcoding, using unique molecular identifiers to normalize TCRbeta repertoire quantification. The raw public reads went through TCRdb reprocessing: fastp at Q25, MiXCR clone calling, in-frame beta chains kept. Rows with one shared CDR3 protein collapse into an entry with the most common genes and DNA. This sample has roughly 590,000 distinct CDR3 sequences in its table, and 16% of those were observed once. The top ten clonotypes cover 1.1% of the sample. The sequencing here drew on PBMCs from the stem cell graft donor, taken from the stem cell graft. Receptors were obtained from a human donor who donated a stem cell graft to a child with acute myeloid leukemia.

This clonotype was seen many times. The rearrangement uses TRBV20-1 and TRBJ1-1; no clear D gene. The CDR3 contains 12 residues. Trimming removed 3 bases at V and 4 bases at J, with 9 bases between. Germline-derived CDR1 and CDR2 are DFQATT and SNEGSKA (reference sequence). The CDR3, as DNA: TGCAGTGCTAGCCGGGGAGGCACTGAAGCTTTCTTT. This sequence encodes CSASRGGTEAFF.

This clonotype was found a few times. The V gene is TRBV5-1, the J gene TRBJ2-1; D is uncertain. This CDR3 spans 16 amino acids. V lost 2 bases and J 0 bases, leaving 12 bases between the germline ends. Germline V gives CDR1 SGHRS, CDR2 YFSETQ. CDR3 nucleotide sequence: TGCGCCAGCAGCTTCGTACAACAGAGCTCCTACAATGAGCAGTTCTTC. It translates to CASSFVQQSSYNEQFF.

This clonotype was seen many times. The rearrangement uses TRBV5-4 and TRBJ2-1; D unclear. The germline gives CDR1 SGHNT, CDR2 YYREEE (reference sequence). The germline V and J ends were trimmed by 4 bases and 7 bases, with 9 bases remaining between them. The CDR3 spans 12 residues. Here the CDR3 DNA reads TGTGCCAGCAGCACCTACTCGAATGAGCAGTTCTTC. It yields the protein CASSTYSNEQFF.

The gene calls are TRBV29-1 and TRBJ2-3, with 8 bases aligning to TRBD2. CDR3 length equals 14 residues. J gave up 2 bases and V 6 bases, and 7 bases lay outside the gene matches. Germline loops: CDR1 SQVTM, CDR2 ANQGSEA. The CDR3 nucleotides are TGCAGCGTAGGCTCTAGCGGGTACACAGATACGCAGTATTTT. This sequence encodes CSVGSSGYTDTQYF.

This clonotype was recorded at least ten times. This sequence joins TRBV6-5 and TRBJ2-2; 10 nucleotides agree with TRBD1. Germline values: CDR1 MNHEY, CDR2 SVGAGI. After removal of 5 bases from V and 5 bases from J, the junction contained 5 bases not matched to a gene. This CDR3 region has 15 residues. The CDR3 reads CASSRDRGGTGELFF. CDR3 bases: TGTGCCAGCAGTCGGGACAGGGGAGGAACCGGGGAGCTGTTTTTT.

The table lists this clonotype with many counts. V is TRBV20-1 and J is TRBJ1-1; 11 nucleotides align to TRBD1. Trimming cost V 5 bases and J 0 bases; bases outside gene matches: 11. This CDR3 has 17 residues. Per the germline V gene, CDR1 is DFQATT and CDR2 is SNEGSKA (reference sequence). Written as DNA, the CDR3 is TGCAGTGCTCGAACCGGGACAGGGGGGCCCATGAACACTGAAGCTTTCTTT. Translating it yields CSARTGTGGPMNTEAFF.

This rearrangement joins TRBV28 to TRBJ1-1, with TRBD1 identical over 7 bases. Trimming took 7 bases from V and 10 from J; bases not matched to a gene: 15. From germline, CDR1 is MDHEN and CDR2 SYDVKM. The CDR3 consists of 14 residues. The CDR3, as DNA: TGTGCCAGCACCCCGGACAGGCCTCCGAGTGGAGCTTTCTTT. Its protein product is CASTPDRPPSGAFF.

Only a few counts were recorded for this clonotype. The rearrangement joins TRBV20-1 to TRBJ2-1, with D possibly TRBD2 on 5 matching bases. Germline lookup yields CDR1 DFQATT and CDR2 SNEGSKA (reference sequence). This CDR3 is built from 14 residues. V gave up 2 bases and J gave up 9 bases, with 17 bases separating them. The CDR3 DNA reads as TGCAGTGCTAGAACCCGGGGTAGGAGGTCTGAGCAGTTCTTC. This translates into CSARTRGRRSEQFF.

This clonotype occurred many times. This chain joins TRBV20-1 and TRBJ2-7; TRBD1 might be the D (5 bases). The CDR3 consists of 12 residues. The V gene's germline CDR1 is DFQATT and CDR2 SNEGSKA (reference sequence). The V and J ends lost 6 bases and 3 bases respectively, with 12 bases between them. The CDR3, as DNA: TGCAGTGCCGCCAGCGACAGCTACGAGCAGTACGTC. Residues: CSAASDSYEQYV.

This chain uses TRBV2 with TRBJ2-2; TRBD1 or TRBD2 may be the D gene (5 bases each). The CDR3 has 15 amino acids. V was shortened by 8 bases and J by 4 bases, with 17 bases between the two germline ends. In germline, CDR1 is SNHLY, CDR2 FYNNEI. The CDR3, as DNA: TGTGCCAGCCTGGGACCGACCTATTTCACCGGGGAGCTGTTTTTT. Amino acid sequence: CASLGPTYFTGELFF.

With respect to this clonotype: This may be a read error: a much more frequent sequence differs by one nucleotide. The CDR3: CATSAPSHNTGELIF. The DNA of the CDR3 is TGTGCCACCAGCGCCCCCTCCCATAACACCGGGGAGCTGATTTTT. The gene calls are TRBV15 and TRBJ2-2; tentatively, D is TRBD2 (5 bases). Germline CDR1 reads LNHNV; CDR2 reads YYDKDF (reference sequence). This CDR3 has 15 amino acids.

The table lists this clonotype with a count of one. The chain has TRBV27 and TRBJ1-5, with 9 bases identical to TRBD1. Germline V gives CDR1 MNHEY, CDR2 SMNVEV (reference sequence). J was trimmed by 4 bases and V by 5 bases; bases with no gene match: 9. CDR3 length equals 16 residues. Here the CDR3 reads CASSTSTGGRNQPQHF. Written as DNA, the CDR3 is TGTGCCAGCAGTACTTCAACAGGGGGCAGGAATCAGCCCCAGCATTTT.

This clonotype was detected ten times or more. The CDR3 nucleotides read TGTGCCAGCAGCTTAGGGCTGTGGGAGACCCAGTACTTC. It yields the protein CASSLGLWETQYF. The chain employs TRBV7-2 and TRBJ2-5; D gene ambiguous. Germline V CDR1 and CDR2: SGHTA, FQGNSA. The V end lost 1 base, the J end lost 5 bases, and 8 bases lay between the germline ends. CDR3 length: 13 residues. Together with reference TRBV7-2 and TRBJ2-5, the CDR3 gives the full variable domain: GAGVSQSPSNKVTEKGKDVELRCDPISGHTALYWYRQSLGQGLEFLIYFQGNSAPDKSGLPSDRFSAERTGGSVSTLTIQRTQQEDSAVYLCASSLGLWETQYFGPGTRLLVL.

This clonotype came up many times. The V gene is TRBV4-3, the J gene TRBJ1-1; D possibly corresponds to TRBD1 (5 bases). This CDR3 contains 15 residues. V shed 1 base and J shed 3 bases, with 12 bases lying between them. Germline CDR1 and CDR2: LGHNA and YSLEER. The CDR3 DNA reads TGCGCCAGCAGCCAAGGGCCAGGGAGGGACACTGAAGCTTTCTTT. This encodes CASSQGPGRDTEAFF.

This chain links TRBV6-2 or TRBV6-3 with TRBJ1-5, with D maybe TRBD1 (6 bases). Germline-derived CDR1 and CDR2 are MNHEY and SVGEGT. The CDR3 is made up of 19 amino acids. V was cut by 0 bases and J by 2 bases, with 20 bases left in between. The CDR3 sequence: CASSYSEGQPDVGNQPQHF. CDR3 DNA sequence: TGTGCCAGCAGTTACTCGGAAGGACAGCCTGATGTGGGCAATCAGCCCCAGCATTTT.

In this sample, this clonotype turned up a few times. The chain joins TRBV20-1 to TRBJ2-5; no clear D. Germline V gene sequence: CDR1 DFQATT, CDR2 SNEGSKA (reference sequence). V lost 3 bases and J 2 bases, leaving 16 bases between the germline ends. CDR3 length equals 15 residues. The CDR3 nucleotides read TGCAGTGCTAGTTCCGGATCCTATGGGCAAGAGACCCAGTACTTC. Translated: CSASSGSYGQETQYF.

This clonotype was observed many times. The chain has TRBV20-1 and TRBJ1-2, with D possibly matching TRBD1 (6 bases). The ends were cut back, 3 bases at V and 1 base at J, with 15 bases in the middle. The CDR3 runs 15 residues. Looked up from germline, CDR1 is DFQATT and CDR2 is SNEGSKA (reference sequence). The CDR3 loop is CSARRRDTHNYGYTF. In DNA form, the CDR3 reads TGCAGTGCTAGGCGAAGGGACACGCATAACTATGGCTACACCTTC.

The table lists this clonotype with many counts. DNA of the CDR3: TGCGCCAGCAGCCAGGGACTTCTAGCGCGAGCCTACAATGAGCAGTTCTTC. It is translated as CASSQGLLARAYNEQFF. The genes are TRBV4-3 and TRBJ2-1; D might be TRBD2 (6 bases). The ends were cut back, 3 bases at V and 2 bases at J, with 17 bases in the middle. The length of the CDR3 is 17 residues. CDR1 is LGHNA, CDR2 YSLEER, per germline.

Ten or more counts support this clonotype. The chain carries TRBV10-3 and TRBJ2-3; TRBD2 matches at 10 bases. The J segment lost 5 bases and the V segment lost 10 bases, leaving 3 bases of the junction unmatched. CDR3 size: 12 residues. Germline V gene sequence: CDR1 ENHRY, CDR2 SYGVKD. The CDR3 sequence is CATGLAVDTQYF. DNA for the CDR3: TGTGCCACCGGACTAGCGGTAGATACGCAGTATTTT.